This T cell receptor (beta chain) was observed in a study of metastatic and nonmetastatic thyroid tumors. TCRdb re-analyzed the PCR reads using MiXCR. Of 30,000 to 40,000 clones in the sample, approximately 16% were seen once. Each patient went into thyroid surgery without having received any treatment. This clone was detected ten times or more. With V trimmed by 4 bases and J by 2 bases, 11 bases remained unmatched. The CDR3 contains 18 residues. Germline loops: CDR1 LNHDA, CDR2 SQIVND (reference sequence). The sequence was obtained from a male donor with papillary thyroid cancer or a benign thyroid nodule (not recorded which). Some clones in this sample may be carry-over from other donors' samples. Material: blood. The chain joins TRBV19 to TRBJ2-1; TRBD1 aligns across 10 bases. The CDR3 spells CASSKPLRQGAAYNEQFF. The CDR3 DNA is TGTGCCAGTAGTAAGCCCCTCCGACAGGGGGCGGCCTACAATGAGCAGTTCTTC. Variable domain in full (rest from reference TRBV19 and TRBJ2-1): DGGITQSPKYLFRKEGQNVTLSCEQNLNHDAMYWYRQDPGQGLRLIYYSQIVNDFQKGDIAEGYSVSREKKESFPLTVTSAQKNPTAFYLCASSKPLRQGAAYNEQFFGPGTRLTVL.